The entry below gives a single T cell receptor (beta chain) sequence along with its context. Its matching antigen is unknown. This specimen comes from a study of post-analysis software for immune sequencing data. Study results and caveats: Four or five TRBV segments were more frequent in patients than controls; TRBV5-6, TRBV5-1 and TRBV20-1 belonged to this group. For normalized Chao1 diversity, multiple sclerosis patients scored significantly lower than controls did.

cDNA libraries of TCR beta carried unique molecular identifiers. TCRdb recomputed calls from the PCR reads with MiXCR, one row per CDR3 protein. This sample has approximately 440,000 distinct CDR3 sequences, with roughly 45% found just once. This CDR3 contains 17 residues. Germline assignment: CDR1 SGHTA and CDR2 FQGNSA. J lost 1 base, V lost 0 bases, and 5 bases had no gene match. The material sequenced was blood. The chain joins TRBV7-2 to TRBJ2-3, with 9 bases that match TRBD1. This clonotype originated in a girl aged 5 to 17 with multiple sclerosis. DNA of the CDR3: TGTGCCAGCAGCTTAGCGGTGTGGACAGGGGGCACAGATACGCAGTATTTT. Its protein product is CASSLAVWTGGTDTQYF.